One and the same sample provided the 10 T cell receptor beta chains below, sequenced in a study of CD8+CD57+ T cells in acquired aplastic anemia. According to the study, genomic DNA was the template for TCR beta VDJ and CDR3 profiling. From the reads, TCRdb called clonotypes with MiXCR, one entry per CDR3 protein. The repertoire consists of more than 100,000 distinct CDR3 sequences, with around 50% occurring once and the leading ten covering about 2.5%. The source material was sorted CD4+, CD8+, or CD8+CD57+ T cells (not recorded which) from PBMCs. Every receptor here comes from a human donor in good health, serving as a control.

This clonotype occurred a few times. CDR3 in amino acids: CASSPGGGQDTQYF. The CDR3 DNA sequence: TGTGCCAGCAGCCCAGGGGGGGGCCAAGATACGCAGTATTTT. The chain combines TRBV12-3 or TRBV12-4 with TRBJ2-3; D possibly matches TRBD1 or TRBD2 (7 bases each). With 6 bases removed from V and 5 bases from J, the gap between germline ends came to 15 bases. The CDR3 is 14 residues long.

This chain links TRBV19 with TRBJ2-7; D is unclear. The V and J ends lost 3 bases and 6 bases respectively, with 21 bases between them. From germline, CDR1 is LNHDA and CDR2 SQIVND (reference sequence). The CDR3 runs to 16 residues. DNA of the CDR3: TGTGCCAGTAGTATGAGAGGCGGACCGCAAACCTCCGAGCAGTACTTC. It encodes CASSMRGGPQTSEQYF.

The V gene is TRBV30, the J gene TRBJ1-2; possible D gene TRBD1, 5 bases. V lost 1 base and J 3 bases, leaving 15 bases between the germline ends. Looked up from germline, CDR1 is GTSNPN and CDR2 is SVGIG (reference sequence). The CDR3 totals 15 residues. The CDR3 spells CAWSAVGADDYGYTF. CDR3 nucleotides: TGTGCCTGGAGTGCGGTTGGGGCGGATGACTATGGCTACACCTTC.

Comments on this clonotype: One end of the junction fails to match germline, which may point to a read error. V is TRBV11-1 and J is TRBJ1-1; D not resolved. CDR3 length equals 15 residues. CDR1 SGHAT and CDR2 FQDESV come from the germline V gene (reference sequence). Written as DNA, the CDR3 is TGTGCCAGCAGCGCGACGGATTTCAGGAACACTGAAGCTCTCTTT. Its protein is CASSATDFRNTEALF.

CDR3 bases: TGTGCCAGCAGTTTGGGACAGGGTAGACCCGGGGAGCTGTTTTTT. It encodes CASSLGQGRPGELFF. The V gene is TRBV25-1, the J gene TRBJ2-2, with TRBD1 matching 9 bases. The CDR3 length is 15 residues. The germline V gene has CDR1 MGHDK and CDR2 SYGVNS. Trimming took 5 bases from V and 6 from J; bases not matched to a gene: 7.

The chain uses TRBV7-9 and TRBJ2-7; D perhaps matches TRBD1 (6 bases). Trimming took off 7 bases at V and 2 bases at J, with 12 bases between the two ends. This CDR3 comprises 13 residues. The germline gives CDR1 SEHNR, CDR2 FQNEAQ (reference sequence). The CDR3: CASTPRGTYEQYF. Here the CDR3 DNA reads TGTGCCAGCACCCCGAGGGGGACCTACGAGCAGTACTTC.

The V gene is TRBV19, the J gene TRBJ2-7, with 10 bases aligning to TRBD2. The ends lost 9 bases at V and 2 bases at J; junction bases unmatched: 10. Germline V gene sequence: CDR1 LNHDA, CDR2 SQIVND (reference sequence). This CDR3 contains 15 residues. The CDR3, as DNA: TGTGCCAGCAGCTTAGAAAGCGGGGGGGCCTACGAGCAGTACTTC. Translating it yields CASSLESGGAYEQYF.

This clonotype was detected ten times or more. The DNA for the CDR3 is TGTGCCAGCAGGGTTTTACGTACAGGGGGTGGCCAAGAGACCCAGTACTTC. This sequence encodes CASRVLRTGGGQETQYF. The J gene is TRBJ2-5, the V gene TRBV6-1, with TRBD1 matching over 8 bases. Unmatched junction bases numbered 13, after V lost 6 bases and J lost 1 base. Germline V CDR1 and CDR2: MNHNS, SASEGT. CDR3 size: 17 residues.

The V call is TRBV25-1, the J call TRBJ1-4; maybe TRBD1 (5 bases). This CDR3 spans 16 amino acids. Trimming left V 5 bases short and J 5 bases short, with 18 bases between. Germline V gene lookup returns CDR1 MGHDK and CDR2 SYGVNS. Written as DNA, the CDR3 is TGTGCCAGCAGTCAAACGAAAAGGGGAGAAAATGAAAAACTGTTTTTT. The encoded protein is CASSQTKRGENEKLFF.

This clonotype is labeled as medium-sized. The CDR3 spells CASSRVSDTIYF. CDR3 DNA: TGTGCCAGCAGCAGGGTGTCGGACACCATATATTTT. This sequence joins TRBV7-2 and TRBJ1-3, with D hard to call. CDR1 is SGHTA, CDR2 FQGNSA, per germline. Trimming removed 5 bases at V and 8 bases at J, with 10 bases between. This CDR3 has 12 amino acids.